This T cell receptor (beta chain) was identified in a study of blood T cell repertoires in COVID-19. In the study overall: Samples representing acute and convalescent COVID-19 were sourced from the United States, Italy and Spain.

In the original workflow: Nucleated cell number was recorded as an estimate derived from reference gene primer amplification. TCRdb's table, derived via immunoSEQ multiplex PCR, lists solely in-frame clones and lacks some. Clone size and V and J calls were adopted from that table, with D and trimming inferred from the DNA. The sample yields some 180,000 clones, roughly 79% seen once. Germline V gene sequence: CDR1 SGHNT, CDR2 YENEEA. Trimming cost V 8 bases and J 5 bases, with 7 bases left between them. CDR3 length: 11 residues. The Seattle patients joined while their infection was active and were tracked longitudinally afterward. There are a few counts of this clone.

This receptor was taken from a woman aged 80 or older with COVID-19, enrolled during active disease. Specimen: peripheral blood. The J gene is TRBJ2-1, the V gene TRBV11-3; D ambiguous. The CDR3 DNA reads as TGTGCCAGCGGGCTAAACAATGAGCAGTTCTTC. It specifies CASGLNNEQFF.